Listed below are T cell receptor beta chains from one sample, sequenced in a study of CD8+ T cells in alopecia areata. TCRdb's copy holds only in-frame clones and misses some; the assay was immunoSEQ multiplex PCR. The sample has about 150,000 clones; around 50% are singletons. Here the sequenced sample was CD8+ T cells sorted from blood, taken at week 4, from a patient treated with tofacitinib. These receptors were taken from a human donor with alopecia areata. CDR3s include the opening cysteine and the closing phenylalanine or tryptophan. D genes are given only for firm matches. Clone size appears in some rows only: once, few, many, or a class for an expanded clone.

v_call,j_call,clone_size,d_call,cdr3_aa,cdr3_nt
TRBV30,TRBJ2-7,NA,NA,CAWSVGRVNEQYF,TGTGCCTGGAGTGTCGGCAGGGTCAACGAGCAGTACTTC
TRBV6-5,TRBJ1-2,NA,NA,CASSYDSSRSYGYTF,TGTGCCAGCAGTTACGACAGCTCGAGGAGCTATGGCTACACCTTC
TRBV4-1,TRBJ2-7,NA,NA,CASSQEGGEQYF,TGCGCCAGCAGCCAAGAGGGGGGCGAGCAGTACTTC
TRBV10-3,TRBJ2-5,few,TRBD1,CAISDLPGQEETQYF,TGTGCCATCAGTGACTTGCCGGGACAGGAAGAGACCCAGTACTTC
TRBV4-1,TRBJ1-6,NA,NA,CASSRKLGNSPLHF,TGCGCCAGCAGCCGAAAATTAGGTAATTCACCCCTCCACTTT
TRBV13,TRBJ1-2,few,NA,CASSLVSYGYTF,TGTGCCAGCAGCTTAGTCTCCTATGGCTACACCTTC
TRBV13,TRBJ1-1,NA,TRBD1,CASSLGSQGASEAFF,TGTGCCAGCAGCTTAGGCTCCCAGGGGGCCTCTGAAGCTTTCTTT
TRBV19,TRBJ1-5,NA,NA,CASSALDGWSNQPQHF,TGTGCCAGTAGTGCCTTGGACGGTTGGAGCAATCAGCCCCAGCATTTT
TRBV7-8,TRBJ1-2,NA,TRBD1,CASSATLSGDRGHGYTF,TGTGCCAGCAGCGCTACGTTGTCGGGTGACAGGGGGCATGGCTACACCTTC
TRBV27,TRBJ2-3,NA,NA,CASSLWGARDTQYF,TGTGCCAGCAGTTTATGGGGGGCCCGAGATACGCAGTATTTT
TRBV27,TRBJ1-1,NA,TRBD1,CASSLDRGYEAFF,TGTGCCAGCAGCCTGGACAGGGGATATGAAGCTTTCTTT
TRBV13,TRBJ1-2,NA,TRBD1,CASSPAGTGGELNGYTF,TGTGCCAGCAGCCCCGCCGGGACAGGGGGCGAACTGAATGGCTACACCTTC
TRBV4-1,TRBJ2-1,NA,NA,CASSLRAYNEQFF,TGCGCCAGCAGCCTCAGGGCCTACAATGAGCAGTTCTTC
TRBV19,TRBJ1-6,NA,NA,CASSIKGPGDNSPLHF,TGTGCCAGTAGTATCAAAGGGCCGGGCGATAATTCACCCCTCCACTTT
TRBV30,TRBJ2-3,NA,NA,CAWSVLGGGTDTQYF,TGTGCCTGGAGTGTACTCGGGGGAGGCACAGATACGCAGTATTTT
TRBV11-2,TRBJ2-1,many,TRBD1,CASSSSGDRANEQFF,TGTGCCAGCAGCTCTAGTGGGGACAGGGCCAATGAGCAGTTCTTC
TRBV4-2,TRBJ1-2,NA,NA,CASSQEEAGSNYGYTF,TGTGCCAGCAGCCAAGAAGAGGCGGGCTCTAACTATGGCTACACCTTC
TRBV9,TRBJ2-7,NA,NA,CASSPTGFEQYF,TGTGCCAGCAGCCCTACGGGGTTCGAGCAGTACTTC
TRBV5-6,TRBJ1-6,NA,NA,CASSTDAWSSYNSPLHF,TGTGCCAGCAGCACGGACGCTTGGAGCTCCTATAATTCACCCCTCCACTTT
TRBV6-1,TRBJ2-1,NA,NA,CASSEDSSYNEQFF,TGTGCCAGCAGTGAAGACAGTTCCTACAATGAGCAGTTCTTC
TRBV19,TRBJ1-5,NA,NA,CASSIVPGYQPQHF,TGTGCCAGTAGTATAGTCCCAGGGTATCAGCCCCAGCATTTT
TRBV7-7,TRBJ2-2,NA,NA,CASSLVANTGELFF,TGTGCTAGCAGCTTGGTAGCGAACACCGGGGAGCTGTTTTTT
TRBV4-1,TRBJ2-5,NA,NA,CASSQDTEETQYF,TGCGCCAGCAGCCAAGACACAGAAGAGACCCAGTACTTC
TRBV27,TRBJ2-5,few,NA,CASSSSIQETQYF,TGTGCCAGCAGTTCGTCGATACAAGAGACCCAGTACTTC
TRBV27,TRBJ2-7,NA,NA,CASSSIREEEQYF,TGTGCCAGCAGTTCCATCAGAGAAGAAGAGCAGTACTTC
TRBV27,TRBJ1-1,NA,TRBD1,CASSFEGAGTEAFF,TGTGCCAGCAGTTTTGAGGGGGCGGGCACTGAAGCTTTCTTT
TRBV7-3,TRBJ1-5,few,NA,CATAQPQHF,TGTGCCACCGCACAGCCCCAGCATTTT
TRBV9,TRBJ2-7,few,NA,CASSVGEGAAYEQYF,TGTGCCAGCAGCGTAGGGGAAGGGGCGGCCTACGAGCAGTACTTC
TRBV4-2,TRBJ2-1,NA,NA,CASSQVLAGPPDNEQFF,TGTGCCAGCAGCCAAGTGCTTGCGGGCCCCCCAGACAATGAGCAGTTCTTC
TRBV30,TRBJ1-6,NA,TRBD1,CAWSLGQGNSPLHF,TGTGCCTGGAGTTTAGGACAGGGAAATTCACCCCTCCACTTT
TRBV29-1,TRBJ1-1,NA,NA,CSVVSRDIPNTEAFF,TGCAGCGTTGTGTCTCGGGACATACCGAACACTGAAGCTTTCTTT
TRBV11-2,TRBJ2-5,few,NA,CASSLDQDLQETQYF,TGTGCCAGCAGCTTAGATCAGGACCTGCAGGAGACCCAGTACTTC
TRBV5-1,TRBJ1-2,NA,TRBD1,CASTPQGGTYGYTF,TGCGCCAGCACGCCCCAGGGGGGAACCTATGGCTACACCTTC
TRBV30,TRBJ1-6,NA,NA,CAWSPDSPTYNSPLHF,TGTGCCTGGAGCCCGGACAGTCCAACTTATAATTCACCCCTCCACTTT
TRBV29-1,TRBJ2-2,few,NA,CSVDAGSEGDTGELFF,TGCAGCGTTGACGCTGGCAGTGAGGGCGACACCGGGGAGCTGTTTTTT
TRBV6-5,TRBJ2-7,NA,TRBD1,CASSTPGQGSYEQYF,TGTGCCAGCAGTACACCGGGACAGGGATCCTACGAGCAGTACTTC
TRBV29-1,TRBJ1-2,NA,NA,CSVAQGQGYTF,TGCAGCGTTGCACAGGGTCAGGGCTACACCTTC
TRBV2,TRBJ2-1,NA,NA,CASSEFLDFREISYNEQFF,TGTGCCAGCAGTGAATTCCTAGACTTTAGGGAAATTTCCTACAATGAGCAGTTCTTC
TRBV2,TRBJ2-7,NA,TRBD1,CASRGTGEGAYEQYF,TGTGCCAGCAGGGGGACAGGAGAAGGAGCCTACGAGCAGTACTTC
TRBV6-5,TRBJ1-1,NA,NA,CASGPGWDTEAFF,TGTGCCAGCGGGCCAGGGTGGGACACTGAAGCTTTCTTT
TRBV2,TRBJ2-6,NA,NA,CASIHGGPPGANVLTF,TGTGCCAGCATTCACGGGGGCCCTCCTGGGGCCAACGTCCTGACTTTC
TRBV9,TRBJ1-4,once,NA,CASSVEGSTNEKLFF,TGTGCCAGCAGCGTAGAAGGCAGTACTAATGAAAAACTGTTTTTT
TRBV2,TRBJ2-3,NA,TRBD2,CASMGGLAGDTQYF,TGTGCCAGCATGGGCGGACTAGCGGGGGATACGCAGTATTTT
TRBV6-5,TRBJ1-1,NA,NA,CASSYGGLNTEAFF,TGTGCCAGCAGCTACGGGGGATTGAACACTGAAGCTTTCTTT
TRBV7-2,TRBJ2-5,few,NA,CASSLIPLGQETQYF,TGTGCCAGCAGCTTAATCCCCCTAGGGCAAGAGACCCAGTACTTC
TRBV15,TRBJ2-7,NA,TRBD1,CATSGDRSYEQYF,TGTGCCACCAGCGGGGACAGGTCCTACGAGCAGTACTTC
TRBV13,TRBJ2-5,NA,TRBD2,CASSGASGGPAETQYF,TGTGCCAGCAGCGGAGCTAGCGGTGGGCCCGCAGAGACCCAGTACTTC
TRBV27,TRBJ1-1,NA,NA,CASSLLHTREAFF,TGTGCCAGCAGTTTATTGCACACTCGTGAAGCTTTCTTT
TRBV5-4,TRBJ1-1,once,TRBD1,CASSFAGGPENTEAFF,TGTGCCAGCAGCTTCGCAGGGGGACCCGAGAACACTGAAGCTTTCTTT